The text below deals with one T cell receptor (beta chain). This record comes from a study of control samples from healthy donors and cancer patients. Assay: immunoSEQ multiplex PCR; the TCRdb copy retains only in-frame clones and omits some. The repertoire includes 150,000 to 200,000 clones, 85% to 95% of them detected once, and 1.3% to 1.5% sits in the top ten. Germline CDR1 reads MGHRA; CDR2 reads YSYEKL. With 1 base clipped from V and 0 bases from J, the junction kept 9 bases outside the gene matches. CDR3 length: 19 amino acids. The chain employs TRBV4-1 and TRBJ1-2; 12 bases agree with TRBD1. The clonotype was recovered from a man aged 25-40 years in good health. Source material: blood. CDR3 in amino acids: CASSQVGRDRGPTNYGYTF. In DNA form, the CDR3 reads TGCGCCAGCAGCCAAGTCGGGCGGGACAGGGGGCCTACTAACTATGGCTACACCTTC.